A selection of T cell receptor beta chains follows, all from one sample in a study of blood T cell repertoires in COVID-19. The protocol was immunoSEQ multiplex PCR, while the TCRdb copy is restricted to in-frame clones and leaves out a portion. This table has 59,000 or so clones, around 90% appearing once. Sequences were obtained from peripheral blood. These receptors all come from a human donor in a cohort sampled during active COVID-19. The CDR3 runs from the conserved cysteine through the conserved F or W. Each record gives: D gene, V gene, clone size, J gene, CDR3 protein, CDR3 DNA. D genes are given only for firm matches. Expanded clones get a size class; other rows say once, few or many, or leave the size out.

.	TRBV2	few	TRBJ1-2	CASSELTGTYGYTF	TGTGCCAGCAGTGAGCTGACAGGAACCTATGGCTACACCTTC
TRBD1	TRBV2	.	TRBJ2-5	CASSAGQGGTQYF	TGTGCCAGCAGTGCGGGACAGGGAGGGACCCAGTACTTC
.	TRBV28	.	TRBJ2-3	CASSLRGRIRTDTQYF	TGTGCCAGCAGTTTGCGGGGGCGCATACGCACAGATACGCAGTATTTT
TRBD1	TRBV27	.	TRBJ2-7	CASSSRDRDEQYF	TGTGCCAGCAGTTCAAGGGACAGGGACGAGCAGTACTTC
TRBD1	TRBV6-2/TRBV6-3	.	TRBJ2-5	CASSPLGQGVQETQYF	TGTGCCAGCAGTCCCCTGGGACAGGGTGTCCAAGAGACCCAGTACTTC
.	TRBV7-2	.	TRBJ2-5	CASSLLFQPSGTQYF	TGTGCCAGCAGCTTATTATTTCAGCCCTCGGGGACCCAGTACTTC
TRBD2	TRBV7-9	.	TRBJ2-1	CASSLRTSGSLDEQFF	TGTGCCAGCAGCTTAAGGACTAGCGGGAGTTTGGATGAGCAGTTCTTC
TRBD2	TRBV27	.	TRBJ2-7	CASSPGLAGPSYEQYF	TGTGCCAGCAGTCCGGGACTAGCGGGGCCCTCCTACGAGCAGTACTTC
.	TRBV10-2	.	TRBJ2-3	CASGLAPGTDTQYF	TGCGCCAGCGGCCTAGCGCCGGGCACAGATACGCAGTATTTT
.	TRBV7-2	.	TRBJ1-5	CASSLGTVQPQHF	TGTGCCAGCAGCTTAGGGACAGTTCAGCCCCAGCATTTT
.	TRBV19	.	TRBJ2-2	CASSQGVNTGELFF	TGTGCCAGTAGCCAAGGAGTAAACACCGGGGAGCTGTTTTTT
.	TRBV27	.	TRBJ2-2	CASSLEVAYTGELFF	TGTGCCAGCAGTCTGGAGGTCGCGTACACCGGGGAGCTGTTTTTT
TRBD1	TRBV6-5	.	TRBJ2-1	CASSYSTGHNEQFF	TGTGCCAGCAGTTACTCGACAGGGCACAATGAGCAGTTCTTC
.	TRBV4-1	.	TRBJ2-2	CASSQDGGARAGELFF	TGCGCCAGCAGCCAAGATGGGGGGGCCAGGGCCGGGGAGCTGTTTTTT
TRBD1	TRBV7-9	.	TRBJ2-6	CASSRPDRGEANVLTF	TGTGCCAGCAGCCGACCCGACAGGGGGGAGGCCAACGTCCTGACTTTC
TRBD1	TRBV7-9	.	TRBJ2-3	CASSQKRDRATQYF	TGTGCCAGCAGCCAAAAACGTGACAGGGCTACGCAGTATTTT
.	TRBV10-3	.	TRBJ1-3	CAISEGNTIYF	TGTGCCATCTCCGAGGGAAACACCATATATTTT
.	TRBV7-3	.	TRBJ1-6	CASNNGLNSPLHF	TGTGCCAGCAATAATGGGCTGAATTCACCCCTCCACTTT
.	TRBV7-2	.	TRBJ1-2	CASSLAYAANYGYTF	TGTGCCAGCAGCTTAGCTTACGCAGCGAACTATGGCTACACCTTC
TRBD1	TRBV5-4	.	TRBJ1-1	CASSLYRGRLGPQAFF	TGTGCCAGCAGCTTATACAGGGGGCGTCTAGGGCCCCAAGCTTTCTTT
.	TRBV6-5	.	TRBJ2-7	CASRDGDKYEQYF	TGTGCCAGCAGGGACGGGGATAAATACGAGCAGTACTTC
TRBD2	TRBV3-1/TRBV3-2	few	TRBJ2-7	CASSQERRGARASGSLTYEQYF	TGTGCCAGCAGCCAAGAGAGGAGGGGGGCTAGGGCTAGCGGGAGCCTAACCTACGAGCAGTACTTC
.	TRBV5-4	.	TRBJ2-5	CASTPAGRLQETQYF	TGTGCCAGCACACCCGCGGGACGGCTCCAAGAGACCCAGTACTTC
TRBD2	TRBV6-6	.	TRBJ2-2	CASSSAGEDTGELFF	TGTGCCAGCAGTTCCGCGGGAGAGGACACCGGGGAGCTGTTTTTT
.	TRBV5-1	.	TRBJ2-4	CASSLTRSLEGIQYF	TGCGCCAGCAGCTTAACTAGATCATTGGAGGGCATTCAGTACTTC
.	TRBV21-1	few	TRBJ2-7	CASSKSGGPAFEQYF	TGTGCCAGCAGCAAATCCGGAGGGCCGGCTTTCGAGCAGTACTTC
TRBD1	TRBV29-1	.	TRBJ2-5	CSVGNRGQETQYF	TGCAGCGTTGGAAACAGGGGGCAAGAGACCCAGTACTTC
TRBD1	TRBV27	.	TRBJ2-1	CASSLQGAPYNEQFF	TGTGCCAGCAGTCTACAGGGGGCCCCCTACAATGAGCAGTTCTTC
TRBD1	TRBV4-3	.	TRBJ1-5	CASSQSRQGANRQPQHF	TGCGCCAGCAGCCAATCCCGACAGGGGGCGAATCGACAGCCCCAGCATTTT
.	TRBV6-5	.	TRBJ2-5	CASSRGETQYF	TGTGCCAGCAGTCGGGGAGAGACCCAGTACTTC
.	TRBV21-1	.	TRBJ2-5	CASSKGRGNRETQYF	TGTGCCAGCAGCAAAGGCAGGGGAAACAGAGAGACCCAGTACTTC
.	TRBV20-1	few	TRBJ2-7	CSASRIGGFYEQYF	TGCAGTGCTAGTCGTATAGGGGGTTTCTACGAGCAGTACTTC
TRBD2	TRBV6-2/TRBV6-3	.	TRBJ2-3	CASSRGTSGVSSTDTQYF	TGTGCCAGCAGCCGCGGGACTAGCGGGGTGTCTAGCACAGATACGCAGTATTTT
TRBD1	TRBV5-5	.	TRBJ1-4	CASSPPSGNRGTNEKLFF	TGTGCCAGCAGCCCCCCATCTGGGAACAGGGGAACTAATGAAAAACTGTTTTTT
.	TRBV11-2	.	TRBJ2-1	CASSAQSKGYNEQFF	TGTGCCAGCAGCGCACAAAGTAAGGGGTACAATGAGCAGTTCTTC
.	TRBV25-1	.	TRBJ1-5	CASSEGAGVNQPQHF	TGTGCCAGCAGTGAAGGGGCAGGCGTTAATCAGCCCCAGCATTTT
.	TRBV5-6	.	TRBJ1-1	CASSYGGQDTEAFF	TGTGCCAGCAGCTACGGGGGGCAGGACACTGAAGCTTTCTTT
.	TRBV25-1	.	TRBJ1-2	CASSRQGNYGYTF	TGTGCCAGCAGTCGGCAGGGCAACTATGGCTACACCTTC
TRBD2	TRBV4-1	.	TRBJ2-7	CASSQDRASGKAYEQYF	TGCGCCAGCAGCCAAGATCGGGCTAGCGGGAAAGCCTACGAGCAGTACTTC
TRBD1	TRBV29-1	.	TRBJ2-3	CSVEGAGGLDTQYF	TGCAGCGTTGAAGGGGCAGGGGGCCTAGATACGCAGTATTTT
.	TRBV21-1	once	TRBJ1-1	CASSIKGEGPNNTEAFF	TGTGCCAGCAGCATAAAAGGAGAAGGCCCCAATAACACTGAAGCTTTCTTT
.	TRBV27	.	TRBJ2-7	CASSYGRMGEQYF	TGTGCCAGCAGTTACGGGAGAATGGGCGAGCAGTACTTC
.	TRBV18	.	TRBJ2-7	CASSAIAPTYEQYF	TGTGCCAGCTCAGCCATAGCGCCGACCTACGAGCAGTACTTC
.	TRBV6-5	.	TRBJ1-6	CASSYSQYNSPLHF	TGTGCCAGCAGTTACTCCCAGTATAATTCACCCCTCCACTTT
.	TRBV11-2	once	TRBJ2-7	CASSLDPLLEQYF	TGTGCCAGCAGCTTAGATCCACTACTCGAGCAGTACTTC
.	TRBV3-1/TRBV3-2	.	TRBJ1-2	CASSPSGRVPNYGYTF	TGTGCCAGCAGCCCGTCTGGCAGGGTTCCTAACTATGGCTACACCTTC
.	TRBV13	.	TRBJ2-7	CASSRDSLSYEQYF	TGTGCCAGCAGCCGAGACTCTCTATCCTACGAGCAGTACTTC
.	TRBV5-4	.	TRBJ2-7	CASSLFEGSYEQYF	TGTGCCAGCAGCTTATTCGAGGGCTCCTACGAGCAGTACTTC
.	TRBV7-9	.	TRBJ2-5	CASSLGPGDGRWDF	TGTGCCAGCAGCTTAGGTCCAGGGGACGGTAGATGGGACTTC
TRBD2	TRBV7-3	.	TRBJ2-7	CASSVAGGQQEQYF	TGTGCCAGCAGCGTAGCGGGAGGGCAGCAAGAGCAGTACTTC
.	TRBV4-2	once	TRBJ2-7	CASSQVLADSYEQYF	TGTGCCAGCAGCCAAGTCCTAGCGGACAGCTACGAGCAGTACTTC
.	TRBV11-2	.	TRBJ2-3	CASSLVSSGADTQYF	TGTGCCAGCAGCTTAGTGTCTAGTGGCGCAGATACGCAGTATTTT
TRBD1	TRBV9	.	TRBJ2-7	CASSVLAGGSSYEQYF	TGTGCCAGCAGCGTATTGGCAGGGGGTTCTTCCTACGAGCAGTACTTC
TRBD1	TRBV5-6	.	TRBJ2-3	CASSGLTGFFTDTQYF	TGTGCCAGCAGCGGATTGACAGGGTTTTTCACAGATACGCAGTATTTT
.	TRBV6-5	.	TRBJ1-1	CASRPGGALTEAFF	TGTGCCAGCAGGCCCGGGGGGGCACTAACTGAAGCTTTCTTT
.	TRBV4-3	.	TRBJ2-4	CASSQESRGSGIQYF	TGCGCCAGCAGCCAAGAGTCCCGTGGATCGGGCATTCAGTACTTC
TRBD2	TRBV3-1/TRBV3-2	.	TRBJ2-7	CASSLRGGSSYEQYF	TGTGCCAGCAGCCTTCGGGGGGGGAGCTCCTACGAGCAGTACTTC